Each of the 18 T cell receptor beta chains below was sequenced from the same sample in a study of blood T cell repertoires in COVID-19 (dated by TCRdb to the early 2020s). Library creation used the immunoSEQ multiplex PCR assay. TCRdb took over this immuneACCESS table, retaining in-frame rearrangements with V and J assigned. Such tables are incomplete; in checked studies, under half of the missing clones stem from an unresolved V gene, and the remainder is unexplained. For this sample there are approximately 50,000 clones; approximately 85% appear just once. The top ten constitute around 6% of the sample. Sequenced input: peripheral blood. Source of these receptors: a man aged 60-69 years with acute or convalescent COVID-19.

J is TRBJ1-4 and V is TRBV7-9; unclear D gene. Per germline, CDR1 SEHNR and CDR2 FQNEAQ (reference sequence). The CDR3 runs to 15 residues. With 0 bases removed from V and 3 bases from J, the gap between germline ends came to 8 bases. The CDR3 loop reads CASSLARGANEKLFF. DNA of the CDR3: TGTGCCAGCAGCTTAGCGCGGGGAGCTAATGAAAAACTGTTTTTT.

The chain combines TRBV7-3 with TRBJ2-1; 8 bases are a match to TRBD2. The germline V gene has CDR1 SGHTA and CDR2 FQGTGA. The CDR3 covers 16 residues. The ends lost 6 bases at V and 2 bases at J; junction bases unmatched: 9. The DNA of the CDR3 is TGTGCCAGCAGTCAGAACGGCGGGGGGACCTACAATGAGCAGTTCTTC. Translation gives CASSQNGGGTYNEQFF.

The chain links TRBV27 to TRBJ2-3; 7 nucleotides line up with TRBD2. J gave up 2 bases and V 7 bases, and 3 bases lay outside the gene matches. The CDR3 has 13 residues. Germline assignment: CDR1 MNHEY and CDR2 SMNVEV (reference sequence). The CDR3 DNA reads TGTGCCAGCATCGGGGGGTTCACAGATACGCAGTATTTT. Residues: CASIGGFTDTQYF.

The J gene is TRBJ1-2, the V gene TRBV19; TRBD1 might be the D (6 bases). Trimming took off 3 bases at V and 4 bases at J, with 21 bases between the two ends. CDR1 LNHDA and CDR2 SQIVND come from the germline V gene (reference sequence). There are 17 residues in the CDR3. CDR3 DNA: TGTGCCAGTAGTATCCGAAATTCCCTACAAGGGGGCTATGGCTACACCTTC. Translation gives CASSIRNSLQGGYGYTF.

The chain is built from TRBV5-1 and TRBJ1-4, with TRBD1 matching over 9 bases. With 3 bases clipped from V and 8 bases from J, the junction kept 5 bases outside the gene matches. The V gene's germline CDR1 is SGHRS and CDR2 YFSETQ. There are 14 residues in the CDR3. CDR3 nucleotide sequence: TGCGCCAGCAGCTCCGACAGGGGGGGGGAAAAACTGTTTTTT. It yields the protein CASSSDRGGEKLFF.

This clone was seen a few times. The chain joins TRBV7-9 to TRBJ2-7; D remains ambiguous. Germline V gives CDR1 SEHNR, CDR2 FQNEAQ (reference sequence). CDR3 length: 14 residues. Trimming shortened V by 8 bases and J by 0 bases, and 14 bases separated the two germline ends. For the CDR3, the DNA is TGTGCCAGCCTGCCCCCTCCGGGCTCCTACGAGCAGTACTTC. This codes for CASLPPPGSYEQYF.

The chain is built from TRBV25-1 and TRBJ2-4, with D maybe TRBD2 (7 bases). From germline, CDR1 is MGHDK and CDR2 SYGVNS. The V and J ends lost 2 bases and 4 bases respectively, with 12 bases between them. This CDR3 has 15 residues. CDR3 region: CASSEGGGPKNIQYF. CDR3 nucleotides: TGTGCCAGCAGTGAAGGGGGGGGCCCGAAAAACATTCAGTACTTC.

The V gene is TRBV24-1, the J gene TRBJ2-3; D is ambiguous. The germline V and J ends were trimmed by 0 bases and 2 bases, with 5 bases remaining between them. Germline CDR1 reads KGHDR; CDR2 reads SFDVKD. CDR3 length equals 14 residues. The CDR3 sequence is CATSDLGLTDTQYF. CDR3 sequence (DNA): TGTGCCACCAGTGATTTGGGCCTCACAGATACGCAGTATTTT.

V is TRBV6-1 and J is TRBJ2-7; D remains ambiguous. This CDR3 contains 14 residues. The germline V gene has CDR1 MNHNS and CDR2 SASEGT. V shed 0 bases and J shed 2 bases, with 8 bases lying between them. The chain's CDR3 is CASSEASLTYEQYF. CDR3 sequence (DNA): TGTGCCAGCAGTGAAGCGAGTCTGACCTACGAGCAGTACTTC.

The chain combines TRBV28 with TRBJ2-3, with TRBD1 as a possible D gene (5 bases). V lost 7 bases, J lost 8 bases, and 16 bases lay in between. Germline values: CDR1 MDHEN, CDR2 SYDVKM. There are 13 residues in the CDR3. The CDR3 DNA follows: TGTGCCAGCACCCTTGGGGCTTTTGGTACGCAGTATTTT. Amino acids: CASTLGAFGTQYF.

This clone was recorded only once. CDR3 bases: TGCAGTGCTAGTGGCCGGCGACTAGCGGGATCCTACGAGCAGTACTTC. Protein: CSASGRRLAGSYEQYF. The chain is built from TRBV20-1 and TRBJ2-7, with 11 bases matching TRBD2. V was pared by 3 bases and J by 1 base, with 8 bases of the junction left unmatched. Germline V gene lookup returns CDR1 DFQATT and CDR2 SNEGSKA (reference sequence). CDR3 length: 16 residues.

The chain is built from TRBV10-3 and TRBJ2-7, with unresolved D. V was clipped by 3 bases and J by 0 bases, with 3 bases between them. The CDR3 sequence is 12 residues long. Germline V lookup: CDR1 ENHRY, CDR2 SYGVKD. This CDR3 is CAISDSSYEQYF. The CDR3 DNA is TGTGCCATCAGTGACAGCTCCTACGAGCAGTACTTC.

This clone was detected only once. The same CDR3 arises from other DNA sequences in this sample as well. The V gene is TRBV27, the J gene TRBJ1-2; 9 bases are a match to TRBD1. Looked up from germline, CDR1 is MNHEY and CDR2 is SMNVEV (reference sequence). V was pared by 2 bases and J by 8 bases, with 6 bases of the junction left unmatched. The CDR3 sequence is 14 residues long. The CDR3 protein is CASSLGTGSRGYTF. The CDR3 DNA follows: TGTGCCAGCAGTTTAGGGACAGGGTCGCGGGGCTACACCTTC.

V and J are TRBV30 and TRBJ2-2; the D gene is possibly TRBD1 (8 bases). CDR3 size: 15 residues. V lost 3 bases to trimming and J lost 7 bases, with 18 bases between them. Germline V CDR1 and CDR2: GTSNPN, SVGIG (reference sequence). The DNA of the CDR3 is TGTGCCTGGAGCGGACAGGGAGGGTTCCTCGGGGAGCTGTTTTTT. Encoded protein: CAWSGQGGFLGELFF.

V and J are TRBV30 and TRBJ2-5; no firm D call. In germline, CDR1 is GTSNPN, CDR2 SVGIG (reference sequence). Deletions cut 2 bases from V and 1 base from J, with 5 bases between. This CDR3 has 12 amino acids. The DNA for the CDR3 is TGTGCCTGGAGTAGAGTCCAAGAGACCCAGTACTTC. Translation: CAWSRVQETQYF.

The V and J genes are TRBV6-1 and TRBJ2-1; tentatively, D is TRBD1 (6 bases). Germline loops: CDR1 MNHNS, CDR2 SASEGT. This CDR3 has 16 amino acids. The V and J ends lost 4 bases and 8 bases respectively, with 21 bases between them. CDR3: CASSVRRDIDGDEQFF. The CDR3 DNA sequence: TGTGCCAGCAGTGTAAGAAGGGACATCGACGGGGATGAGCAGTTCTTC.

The rearrangement joins TRBV5-1 to TRBJ1-1, with D unclear. This CDR3 is 14 amino acids long. Trimming removed 1 base from V and 1 base from J, with 8 bases in between. Germline lookup yields CDR1 SGHRS and CDR2 YFSETQ. CDR3 protein: CASSLISGNTEAFF. CDR3 sequence (DNA): TGCGCCAGCAGCTTGATCTCGGGGAACACTGAAGCTTTCTTT.

This clone occurred once. This sequence joins TRBV7-2 and TRBJ2-5; 9 positions match TRBD1. The CDR3 runs to 13 residues. The V segment lost 4 bases and the J segment 4 bases; nucleotides outside the gene matches: 1. Germline CDR1 is SGHTA and CDR2 is FQGNSA. In DNA, the CDR3 is TGTGCCAGCAGCTCGGGACAGGGAGAGACCCAGTACTTC. This translates into CASSSGQGETQYF.